The rows below give T cell receptor beta chains drawn from one sample of a study of blood T cells in healthy people across ages. TCRdb processed the 5' RACE reads anew with MiXCR; each CDR3 protein has one entry. The repertoire holds about 930,000 distinct CDR3 sequences, with about 28% as singletons. The sample was also linked to a second study, of T cells of mothers and their children.

The sequencing input was blood. These TCRs come from a woman aged 40 to 55 in good health. The CDR3 runs from the conserved cysteine through the conserved F or W. The order of the fields is clone size, D gene, J gene, V gene, CDR3 DNA, CDR3 protein. A D gene is named only where the DNA matches it firmly. Rows give clone size only sometimes, using once, few, many, or a class for an expanded clone.

many | . | TRBJ1-2 | TRBV11-2 | TGTGCCAGCAGCTTAGTTACAGGGAACTATGGCTACACCTTC | CASSLVTGNYGYTF
once | . | TRBJ2-7 | TRBV5-1 | TGCGCCTGCAACCAGTTCGGGGGACCATCCTACGAGCAGTACTTC | CACNQFGGPSYEQYF
. | . | TRBJ2-5 | TRBV7-9 | TGTGCCAGCAGCCCCGAGGTGGGGATACAAGAGACCCAGTACTTC | CASSPEVGIQETQYF
few | TRBD1 | TRBJ2-1 | TRBV10-3 | TGTGCCATCGGGGGGGGGACAGGGGTCTACAATGAGCAGTTCTTC | CAIGGGTGVYNEQFF
many | TRBD2 | TRBJ2-5 | TRBV24-1 | TGTGCCACCAGTGACGGAATGACTAGCGGGGGCGGGGAGACCCAGTACTTC | CATSDGMTSGGGETQYF
few | . | TRBJ1-2 | TRBV4-3 | TGCGCCAGCAGCCAAGAAGGGGCGGGGGTCTACGTCTATGGCTACACCTTC | CASSQEGAGVYVYGYTF
. | TRBD1 | TRBJ2-7 | TRBV10-3 | TGTGCCATCAGTGACCGATCGGGACAGGGAAATACCTACGAGCAGTACTTC | CAISDRSGQGNTYEQYF
. | TRBD2 | TRBJ2-3 | TRBV12-3/TRBV12-4 | TGTGCCGGCAGTTTAGGCGGGGGGTCAGATACGCAGTATTTT | CAGSLGGGSDTQYF
many | . | TRBJ1-2 | TRBV27 | TGTGCCAGCAGGGATGGAGCATCAACAGACTATGGCTACACCTTC | CASRDGASTDYGYTF
. | . | TRBJ1-1 | TRBV3-1 | TGTGTCAGCAGACTTAACGGGAACACTGAAGCTTTCTTT | CVSRLNGNTEAFF
. | . | TRBJ1-1 | TRBV28 | TGTGCCAGCAGTTTAGGGGGTACGGGTTCGGCTGAAGCTTTCTTT | CASSLGGTGSAEAFF
. | . | TRBJ1-2 | TRBV6-4 | TGTGCCAGCAGGGGGACGGACGATGGCTACACCTTC | CASRGTDDGYTF
. | . | TRBJ2-2 | TRBV11-2 | TGTGCCAGCAGCCGGGGACATCCGAACACCGGGGAGCTGTTTTTT | CASSRGHPNTGELFF
. | TRBD1 | TRBJ2-1 | TRBV5-1 | TGCGCCAGCAGCTGGGAGAGGGGGCAGTATGAGCAGTTCTTC | CASSWERGQYEQFF
. | TRBD1 | TRBJ1-3 | TRBV6-2/TRBV6-3 | TGTGCCAGCAGTTCTCGGACAGGACCCTCTGGAAACACCATATATTTT | CASSSRTGPSGNTIYF
many | . | TRBJ1-4 | TRBV20-1 | TGCAGTGCTAGCAGGGATGGTGAAAAACTGTTTTTT | CSASRDGEKLFF
few | TRBD1 | TRBJ1-2 | TRBV7-9 | TGTGCCAGCAGCCCCCCGGGACAGGGTTTTTACAAGAATGGCTACACCTTC | CASSPPGQGFYKNGYTF